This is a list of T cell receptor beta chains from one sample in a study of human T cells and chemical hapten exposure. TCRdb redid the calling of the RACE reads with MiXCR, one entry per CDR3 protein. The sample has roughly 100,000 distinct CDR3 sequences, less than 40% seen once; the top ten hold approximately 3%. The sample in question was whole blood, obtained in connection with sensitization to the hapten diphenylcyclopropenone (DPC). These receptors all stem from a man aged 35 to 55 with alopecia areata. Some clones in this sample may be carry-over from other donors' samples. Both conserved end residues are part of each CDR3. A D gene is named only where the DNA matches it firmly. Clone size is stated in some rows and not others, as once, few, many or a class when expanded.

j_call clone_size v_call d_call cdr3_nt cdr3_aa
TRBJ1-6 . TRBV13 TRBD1 TGTGCCAGCAGCTTACGAGCCAGGGGGCTTTCACCCCTCCACTTT CASSLRARGLSPLHF
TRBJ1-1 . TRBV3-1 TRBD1 TGTGCCAGCAGCCAAAGACAGGGATGGGGCACTGAAGCTTTCTTT CASSQRQGWGTEAFF
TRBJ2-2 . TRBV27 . TGTGCCAGCAGTTCCCCCCTCAGGGCGGTCAACACCGGGGAGCTGTTTTTT CASSSPLRAVNTGELFF
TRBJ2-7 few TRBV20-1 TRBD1 TGCAGTGCTCTAGGACAGGCCCCCGAGCAGTACTTC CSALGQAPEQYF
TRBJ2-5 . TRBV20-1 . TGCAGTGCTAGAGGGGGGCAAGAGACCCAGTACTTC CSARGGQETQYF
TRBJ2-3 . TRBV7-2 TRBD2 TGTGCCAGCAGCTCCGTCCGGACTAGCGGGAGTCCAGATACGCAGTATTTT CASSSVRTSGSPDTQYF
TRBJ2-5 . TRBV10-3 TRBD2 TGTGCCATCAGTGACTCTCGGACTAGCGGGATAGGAGAGACCCAGTACTTC CAISDSRTSGIGETQYF
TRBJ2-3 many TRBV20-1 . TGCAGTGCTGATCGTGGGGATGTTTTTACAGATACGCAGTATTTT CSADRGDVFTDTQYF
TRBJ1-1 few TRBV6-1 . TGTGCCAGCCTATTAGGGCAGGGTGCCACTGAAGCTTTCTTT CASLLGQGATEAFF
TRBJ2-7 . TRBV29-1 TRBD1 TGCAGCGGACGAGGACAGGCCCCCTACGAGCAGTACTTC CSGRGQAPYEQYF
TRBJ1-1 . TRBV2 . TGTGCCAGCAGCTATACTGACGGGGGGCTAAGCACTGAAGCTTTCTTT CASSYTDGGLSTEAFF
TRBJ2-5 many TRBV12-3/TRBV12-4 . TGTGCCAACAGCAGTCTAGAGGACCAAGAGACCCAGTACTTC CANSSLEDQETQYF
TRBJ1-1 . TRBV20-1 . TGCAGTGCTAGAGTTTTGAACACTGAAGCTTTCTTT CSARVLNTEAFF
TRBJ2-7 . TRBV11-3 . TGTGCCAGCAGCTCCGGGCCCCGAGGGGAGCAGTACTTC CASSSGPRGEQYF
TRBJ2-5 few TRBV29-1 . TGCAGCGTTGACGTTGCTTTAGGGGAGACCCAGTACTTC CSVDVALGETQYF
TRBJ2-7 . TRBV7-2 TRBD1 TGTGCCAGCAGGCCCACCGGGACAGACTCCTACGAGCAGTACTTC CASRPTGTDSYEQYF
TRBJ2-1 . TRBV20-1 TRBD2 TGCAGTGCTGATTCTAGCGGGACAAGTAGACCCAATGAGCAGTTCTTC CSADSSGTSRPNEQFF
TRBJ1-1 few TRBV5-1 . TGCGCCAGCAGCCAGCCGGGACGGACCCCAGAGACTGAAGCTTTCTTT CASSQPGRTPETEAFF
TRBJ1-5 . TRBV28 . TGTGCCAGCAGTAACCGGGGGGGCTCTAGCAATCAGCCCCAGCATTTT CASSNRGGSSNQPQHF
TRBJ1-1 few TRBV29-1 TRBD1 TGCAGCGTGGGAGGGGACAGCTTCACTGAAGCTTTCTTT CSVGGDSFTEAFF
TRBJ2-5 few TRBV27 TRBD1 TGTGCCAGCAGTTGGGGACAGGGGTCGCTGGAGACCCAGTACTTC CASSWGQGSLETQYF
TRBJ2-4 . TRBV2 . TGTGCCAGCAGTGGCACGATCAATACGCTAGCCAAAAACATTCAGTACTTC CASSGTINTLAKNIQYF
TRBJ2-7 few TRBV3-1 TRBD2 TGTGCCAGCAGCCTCACTAGCGGGGGGGTCTACGAGCAGTACTTC CASSLTSGGVYEQYF
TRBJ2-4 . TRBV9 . TGTGCCAGCAGCGTAGCTCCCAGCCTAAAAAACATTCAGTACTTC CASSVAPSLKNIQYF
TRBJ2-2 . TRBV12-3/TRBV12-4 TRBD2 TGTGCCAGCAGTGGACTAGCGGGAGGGACCGGGGAGCTGTTTTTT CASSGLAGGTGELFF
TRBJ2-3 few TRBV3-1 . TGTGCCAGCAGCCAGAACCAGGGAGATACGCAGTATTTT CASSQNQGDTQYF
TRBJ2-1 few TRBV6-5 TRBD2 TGTGCCAGCAGTTCCACCTGGACTAGCGGGGCCCTACGAGGGCAGTTCTTC CASSSTWTSGALRGQFF
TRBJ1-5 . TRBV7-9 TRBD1 TGTGCCAGCAGCCTACAGGGGGCTAATCAGCCCCAGCATTTT CASSLQGANQPQHF
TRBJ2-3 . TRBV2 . TGTGCCAGCAGGTTGGCGGTATCTGTGGCAGATACGCAGTATTTT CASRLAVSVADTQYF
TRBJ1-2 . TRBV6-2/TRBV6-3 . TGTGCCAGCAAACAAGGGGATACCTATGGCTACACCTTC CASKQGDTYGYTF
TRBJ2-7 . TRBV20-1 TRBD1 TGCAGTGAGGGACAGGCTGGCTACGAGCAGTACTTC CSEGQAGYEQYF
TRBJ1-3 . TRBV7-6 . TGTGCCAGCAGCTTAGCGCTTGGACCTCCCGGAAACACCATATATTTT CASSLALGPPGNTIYF
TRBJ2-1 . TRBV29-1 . TGCAGCGTTGAAGATTTTAAAAGCTCCTACAATGAGCAGTTCTTC CSVEDFKSSYNEQFF
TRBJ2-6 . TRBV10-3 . TGTGCCATCAGTGAGGGGGCAGGGACATCTGGGGCCAACGTCCTGACTTTC CAISEGAGTSGANVLTF
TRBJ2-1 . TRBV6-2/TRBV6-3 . TGTGCCAGCGGGTATCATTACAATGAGCAGTTCTTC CASGYHYNEQFF
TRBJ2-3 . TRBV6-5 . TGTGCCAGCAGGGCGACAGCTAGCACAGATACGCAGTATTTT CASRATASTDTQYF